The clone carrying this T cell receptor (beta chain) was counted many times. The target antigen is unknown. This sample is part of a study of CD8 T cells in ankylosing spondylitis. Study-wide results and limits: It was reported that disease-linked clones were significantly enriched in matched ankylosing spondylitis synovial fluid. In synovial fluid and blood from reactive arthritis, some motif variants were previously reported. Ankylosing spondylitis blood seemed to carry a telltale TCR beta motif made of fewer than ten highly homologous variants. Relatively rare in peripheral blood, disease-linked clones were also CD8+.

Quantitative barcoded 5'-RACE was used to prepare TCR beta libraries. MiXCR, applied by TCRdb to the 5' RACE reads, yields one record per CDR3 protein. This table holds 700,000 or so distinct CDR3 sequences, roughly 20% found once. V was shortened by 5 bases and J by 5 bases, with 12 bases between the two germline ends. Germline CDR1 and CDR2: SQVTM and ANQGSEA. This CDR3 is built from 12 residues. V usage is TRBV29-1 and J usage is TRBJ2-5; D possibly matches TRBD1 or TRBD2 (5 bases each). The sample taken for sequencing was blood, either unsorted or a sorted T cell fraction (not recorded which). This receptor was obtained from a male donor with ankylosing spondylitis. The CDR3 loop is CSVITGTETQYF. In DNA form, the CDR3 reads TGCAGCGTTATAACCGGGACGGAGACCCAGTACTTC. Full variable domain (remainder filled in from reference TRBV29-1 and TRBJ2-5): SAVISQKPSRDICQRGTSLTIQCQVDSQVTMMFWYRQQPGQSLTLIATANQGSEATYESGFVIDKFPISRPNLTFSTLTVSNMSPEDSSIYLCSVITGTETQYFGPGTRLLVL.